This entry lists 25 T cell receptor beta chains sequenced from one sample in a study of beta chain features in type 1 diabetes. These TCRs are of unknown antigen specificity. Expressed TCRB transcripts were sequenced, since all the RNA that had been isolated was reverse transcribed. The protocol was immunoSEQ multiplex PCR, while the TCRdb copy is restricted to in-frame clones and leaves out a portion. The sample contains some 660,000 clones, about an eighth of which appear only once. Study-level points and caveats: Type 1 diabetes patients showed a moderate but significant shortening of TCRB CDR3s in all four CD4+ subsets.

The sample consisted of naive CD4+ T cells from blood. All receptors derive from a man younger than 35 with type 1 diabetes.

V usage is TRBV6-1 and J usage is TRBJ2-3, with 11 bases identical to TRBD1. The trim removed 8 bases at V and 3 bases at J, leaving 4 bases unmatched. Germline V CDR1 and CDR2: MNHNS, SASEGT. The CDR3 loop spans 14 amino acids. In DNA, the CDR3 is TGTGCCAGCGGCCGGGACAGGGGGACAGATACGCAGTATTTT. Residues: CASGRDRGTDTQYF.

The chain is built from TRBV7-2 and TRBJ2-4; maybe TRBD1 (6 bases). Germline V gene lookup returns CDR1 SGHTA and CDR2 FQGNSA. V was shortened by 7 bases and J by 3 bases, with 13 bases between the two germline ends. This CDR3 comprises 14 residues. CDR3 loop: CASTTQGYKNIQYF. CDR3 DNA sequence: TGTGCCAGCACCACACAGGGATACAAAAACATTCAGTACTTC.

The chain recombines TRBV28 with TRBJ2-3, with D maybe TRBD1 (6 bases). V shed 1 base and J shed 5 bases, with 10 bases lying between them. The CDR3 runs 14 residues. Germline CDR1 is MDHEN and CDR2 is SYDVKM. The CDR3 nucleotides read TGTGCCAGCAGTTTATACAGGGATGGAGATACGCAGTATTTT. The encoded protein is CASSLYRDGDTQYF.

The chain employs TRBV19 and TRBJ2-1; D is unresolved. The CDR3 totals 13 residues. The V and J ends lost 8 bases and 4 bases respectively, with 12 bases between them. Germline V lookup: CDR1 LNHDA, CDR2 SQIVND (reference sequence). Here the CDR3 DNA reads TGTGCCAGTTCGGCCCAAGATTACAATGAGCAGTTCTTC. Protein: CASSAQDYNEQFF.

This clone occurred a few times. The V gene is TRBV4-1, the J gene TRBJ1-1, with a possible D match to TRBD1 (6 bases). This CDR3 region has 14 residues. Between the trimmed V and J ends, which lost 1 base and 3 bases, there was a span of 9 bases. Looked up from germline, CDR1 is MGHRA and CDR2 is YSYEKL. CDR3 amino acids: CASSQGGGHTEAFF. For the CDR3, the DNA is TGCGCCAGCAGCCAAGGAGGGGGGCACACTGAAGCTTTCTTT.

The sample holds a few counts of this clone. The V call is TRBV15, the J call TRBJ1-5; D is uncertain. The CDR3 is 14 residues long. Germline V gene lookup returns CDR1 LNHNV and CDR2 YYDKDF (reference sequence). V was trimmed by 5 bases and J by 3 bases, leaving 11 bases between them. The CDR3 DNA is TGTGCCACCAGCCTAAGTGTGAACAATCAGCCCCAGCATTTT. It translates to CATSLSVNNQPQHF.

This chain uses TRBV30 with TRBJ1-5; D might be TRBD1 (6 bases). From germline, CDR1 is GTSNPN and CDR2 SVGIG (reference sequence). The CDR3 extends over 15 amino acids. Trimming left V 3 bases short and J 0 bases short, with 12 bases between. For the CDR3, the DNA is TGTGCCTGGAGACCCGGGACACATAGCAATCAGCCCCAGCATTTT. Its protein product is CAWRPGTHSNQPQHF.

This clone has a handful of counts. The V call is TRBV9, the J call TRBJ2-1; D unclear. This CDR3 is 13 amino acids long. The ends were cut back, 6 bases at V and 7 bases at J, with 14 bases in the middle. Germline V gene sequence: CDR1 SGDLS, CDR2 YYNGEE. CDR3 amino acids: CASKGQLRNEQFF. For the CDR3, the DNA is TGTGCCAGCAAAGGGCAGTTGAGGAATGAGCAGTTCTTC.

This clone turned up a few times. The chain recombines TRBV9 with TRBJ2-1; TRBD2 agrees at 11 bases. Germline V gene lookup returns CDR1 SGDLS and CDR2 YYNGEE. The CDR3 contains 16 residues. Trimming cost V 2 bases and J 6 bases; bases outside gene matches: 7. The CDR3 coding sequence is TGTGCCAGCAGCGTCTGGCTAGCGGGAGGCCCCAATGAGCAGTTCTTC. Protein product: CASSVWLAGGPNEQFF.

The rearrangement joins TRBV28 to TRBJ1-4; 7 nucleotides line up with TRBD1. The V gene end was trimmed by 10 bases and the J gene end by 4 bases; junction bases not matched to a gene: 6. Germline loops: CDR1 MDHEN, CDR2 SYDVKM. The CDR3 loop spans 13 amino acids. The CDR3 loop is CATRTGLNEKLFF. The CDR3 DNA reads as TGTGCCACCAGGACAGGCCTTAATGAAAAACTGTTTTTT. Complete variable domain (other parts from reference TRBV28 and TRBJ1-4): DVKVTQSSRYLVKRTGEKVFLECVQDMDHENMFWYRQDPGLGLRLIYFSYDVKMKEKGDIPEGYSVSREKKERFSLILESASTNQTSMYLCATRTGLNEKLFFGSGTQLSVL.

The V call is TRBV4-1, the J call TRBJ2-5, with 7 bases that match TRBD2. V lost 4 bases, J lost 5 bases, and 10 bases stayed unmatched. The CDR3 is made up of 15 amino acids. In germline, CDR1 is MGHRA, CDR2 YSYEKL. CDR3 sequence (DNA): TGCGCCAGCAGCCGTGGTGTGGCTAGCGGTGAGACCCAGTACTTC. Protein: CASSRGVASGETQYF.

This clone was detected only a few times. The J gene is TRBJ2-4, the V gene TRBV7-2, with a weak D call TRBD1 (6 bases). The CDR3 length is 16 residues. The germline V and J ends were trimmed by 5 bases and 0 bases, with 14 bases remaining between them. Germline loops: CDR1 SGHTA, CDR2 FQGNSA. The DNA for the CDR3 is TGTGCCAGCAGCCCTGGACAGTCCCTAGCCAAAAACATTCAGTACTTC. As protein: CASSPGQSLAKNIQYF.

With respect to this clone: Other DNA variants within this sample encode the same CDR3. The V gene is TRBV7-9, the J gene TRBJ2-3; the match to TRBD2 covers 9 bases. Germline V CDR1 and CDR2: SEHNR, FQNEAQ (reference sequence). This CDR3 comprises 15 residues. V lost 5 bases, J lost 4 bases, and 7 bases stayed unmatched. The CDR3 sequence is CASSPLAGGPDTQYF. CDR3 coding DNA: TGTGCCAGCAGCCCCTTGGCGGGAGGGCCAGATACGCAGTATTTT.

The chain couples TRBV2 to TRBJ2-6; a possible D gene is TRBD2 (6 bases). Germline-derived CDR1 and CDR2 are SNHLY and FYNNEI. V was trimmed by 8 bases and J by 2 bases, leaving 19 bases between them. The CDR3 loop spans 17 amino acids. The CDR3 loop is CASPPGGMGAGANVLTF. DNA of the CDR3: TGTGCCAGCCCCCCTGGGGGGATGGGCGCTGGGGCCAACGTCCTGACTTTC.

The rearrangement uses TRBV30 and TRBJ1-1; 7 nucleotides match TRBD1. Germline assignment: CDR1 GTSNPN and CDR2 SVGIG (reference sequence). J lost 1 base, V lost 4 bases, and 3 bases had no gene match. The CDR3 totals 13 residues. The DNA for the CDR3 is TGTGCCTGGAACAGGGGACCGAACACTGAAGCTTTCTTT. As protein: CAWNRGPNTEAFF.

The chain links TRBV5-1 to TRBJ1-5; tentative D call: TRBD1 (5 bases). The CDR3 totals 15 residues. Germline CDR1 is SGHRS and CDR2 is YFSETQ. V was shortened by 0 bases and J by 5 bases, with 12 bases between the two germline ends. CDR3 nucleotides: TGCGCCAGCAGCTTGGTCGCAGGGACGGATCAGCCCCAGCATTTT. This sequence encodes CASSLVAGTDQPQHF.

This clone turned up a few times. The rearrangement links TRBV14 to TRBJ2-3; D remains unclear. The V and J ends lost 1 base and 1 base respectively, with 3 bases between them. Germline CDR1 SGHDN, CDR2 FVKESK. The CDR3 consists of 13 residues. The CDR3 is CASSQVGTDTQYF. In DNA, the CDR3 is TGTGCCAGCAGCCAAGTTGGCACAGATACGCAGTATTTT.

Here the CDR3 reads CASSLDPWGRPPRQFF. As DNA, the CDR3 is TGTGCCAGCAGCTTAGATCCGTGGGGCAGACCTCCGAGGCAGTTCTTC. The gene calls are TRBV7-9 and TRBJ2-1; a possible D gene is TRBD1 (5 bases). Germline-derived CDR1 and CDR2 are SEHNR and FQNEAQ (reference sequence). The CDR3 sequence is 16 residues long. The ends were cut back, 1 base at V and 12 bases at J, with 22 bases in the middle.

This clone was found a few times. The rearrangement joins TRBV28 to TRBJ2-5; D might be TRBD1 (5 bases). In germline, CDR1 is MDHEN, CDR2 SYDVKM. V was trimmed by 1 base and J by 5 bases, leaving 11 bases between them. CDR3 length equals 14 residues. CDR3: CASSLLPNRETQYF. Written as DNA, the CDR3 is TGTGCCAGCAGTTTATTGCCTAACAGGGAGACCCAGTACTTC.

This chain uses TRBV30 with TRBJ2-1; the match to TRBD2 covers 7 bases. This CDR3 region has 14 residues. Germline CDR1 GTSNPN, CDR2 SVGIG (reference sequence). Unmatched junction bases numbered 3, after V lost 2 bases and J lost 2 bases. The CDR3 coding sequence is TGTGCCTGGAGTAGCCGGGGGGCCTACAATGAGCAGTTCTTC. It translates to CAWSSRGAYNEQFF.

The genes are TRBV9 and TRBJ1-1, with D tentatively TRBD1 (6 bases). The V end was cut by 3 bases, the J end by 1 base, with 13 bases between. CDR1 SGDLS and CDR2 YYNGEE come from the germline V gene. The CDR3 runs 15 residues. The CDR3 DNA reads TGTGCCAGCAGCGCGAGGGGGACAAGGAACACTGAAGCTTTCTTT. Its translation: CASSARGTRNTEAFF.

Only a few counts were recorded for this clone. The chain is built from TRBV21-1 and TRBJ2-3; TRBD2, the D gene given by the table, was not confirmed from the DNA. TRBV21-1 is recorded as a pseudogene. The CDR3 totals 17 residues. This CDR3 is CASSKQASGRTADTQYF. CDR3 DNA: TGTGCCAGCAGCAAACAAGCTAGCGGGAGGACGGCAGATACGCAGTATTTT.

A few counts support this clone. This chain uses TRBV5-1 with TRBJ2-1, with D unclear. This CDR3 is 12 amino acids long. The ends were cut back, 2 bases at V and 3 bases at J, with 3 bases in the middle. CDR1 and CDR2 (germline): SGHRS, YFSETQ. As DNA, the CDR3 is TGCGCCAGCAGCTTTGTCTACAATGAGCAGTTCTTC. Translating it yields CASSFVYNEQFF. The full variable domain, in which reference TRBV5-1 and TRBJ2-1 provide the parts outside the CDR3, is KAGVTQTPRYLIKTRGQQVTLSCSPISGHRSVSWYQQTPGQGLQFLFEYFSETQRNKGNFPGRFSGRQFSNSRSEMNVSTLELGDSALYLCASSFVYNEQFFGPGTRLTVL.

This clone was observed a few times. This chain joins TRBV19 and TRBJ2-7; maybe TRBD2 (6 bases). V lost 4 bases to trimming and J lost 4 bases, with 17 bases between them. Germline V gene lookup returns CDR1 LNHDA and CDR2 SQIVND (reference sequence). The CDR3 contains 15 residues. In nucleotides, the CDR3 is TGTGCCAGTAGTACCAGTTCGGGAGCGAGGTACGAGCAGTACTTC. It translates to CASSTSSGARYEQYF.

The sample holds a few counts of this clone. The CDR3 coding sequence is TGTGCCTGGAGTGTCGGAAGCGCAGCTTGGAATACGCAGTATTTT. It yields the protein CAWSVGSAAWNTQYF. The chain uses TRBV30 and TRBJ2-3; D ambiguous. V lost 0 bases and J lost 7, with 17 bases in between. CDR3 length: 15 amino acids. The germline gives CDR1 GTSNPN, CDR2 SVGIG (reference sequence).